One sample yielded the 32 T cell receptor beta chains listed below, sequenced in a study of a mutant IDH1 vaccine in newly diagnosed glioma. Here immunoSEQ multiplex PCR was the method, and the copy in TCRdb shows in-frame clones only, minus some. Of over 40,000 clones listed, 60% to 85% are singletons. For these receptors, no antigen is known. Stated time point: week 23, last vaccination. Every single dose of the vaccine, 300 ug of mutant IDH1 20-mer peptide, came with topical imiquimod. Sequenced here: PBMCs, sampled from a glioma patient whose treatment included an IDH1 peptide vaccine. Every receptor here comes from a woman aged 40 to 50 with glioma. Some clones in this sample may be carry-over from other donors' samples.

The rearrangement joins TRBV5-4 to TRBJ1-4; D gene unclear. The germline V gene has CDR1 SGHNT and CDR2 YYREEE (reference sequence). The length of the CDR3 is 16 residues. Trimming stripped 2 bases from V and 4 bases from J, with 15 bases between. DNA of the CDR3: TGTGCCAGCAGCTTTGGCCAAAGCGGGGTTAATGAAAAACTGTTTTTT. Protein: CASSFGQSGVNEKLFF.

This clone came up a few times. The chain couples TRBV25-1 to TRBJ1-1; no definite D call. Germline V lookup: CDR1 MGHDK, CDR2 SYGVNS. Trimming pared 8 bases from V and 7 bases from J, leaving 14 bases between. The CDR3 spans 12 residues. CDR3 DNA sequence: TGTGCCAGCCTCTCCTTCAAGGGTGAAGCTTTCTTT. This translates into CASLSFKGEAFF.

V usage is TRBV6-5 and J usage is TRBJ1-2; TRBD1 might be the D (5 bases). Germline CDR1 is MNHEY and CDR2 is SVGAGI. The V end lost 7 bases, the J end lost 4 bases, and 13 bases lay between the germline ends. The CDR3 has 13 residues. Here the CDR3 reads CASTPGPIYGYTF. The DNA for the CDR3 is TGTGCCAGCACCCCAGGGCCTATCTATGGCTACACCTTC.

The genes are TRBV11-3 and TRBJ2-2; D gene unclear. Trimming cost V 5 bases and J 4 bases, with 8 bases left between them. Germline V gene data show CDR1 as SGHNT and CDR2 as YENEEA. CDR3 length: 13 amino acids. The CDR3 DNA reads TGTGCCAGCAGCCGGTTGGGCACCGGGGAGCTGTTTTTT. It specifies CASSRLGTGELFF.

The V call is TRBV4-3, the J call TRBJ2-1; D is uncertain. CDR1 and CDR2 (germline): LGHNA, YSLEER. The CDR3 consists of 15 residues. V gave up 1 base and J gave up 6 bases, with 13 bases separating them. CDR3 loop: CASSQGSAYSNEQFF. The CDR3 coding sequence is TGCGCCAGCAGCCAAGGGTCGGCTTATAGCAATGAGCAGTTCTTC.

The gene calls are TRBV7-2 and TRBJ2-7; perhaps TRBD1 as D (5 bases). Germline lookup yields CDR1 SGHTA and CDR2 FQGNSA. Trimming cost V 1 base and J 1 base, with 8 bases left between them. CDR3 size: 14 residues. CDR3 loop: CASSLGGMSYEQYF. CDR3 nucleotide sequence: TGTGCCAGCAGCTTAGGGGGCATGTCCTACGAGCAGTACTTC. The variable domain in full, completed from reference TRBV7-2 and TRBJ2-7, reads GAGVSQSPSNKVTEKGKDVELRCDPISGHTALYWYRQSLGQGLEFLIYFQGNSAPDKSGLPSDRFSAERTGGSVSTLTIQRTQQEDSAVYLCASSLGGMSYEQYFGPGTRLTVT.

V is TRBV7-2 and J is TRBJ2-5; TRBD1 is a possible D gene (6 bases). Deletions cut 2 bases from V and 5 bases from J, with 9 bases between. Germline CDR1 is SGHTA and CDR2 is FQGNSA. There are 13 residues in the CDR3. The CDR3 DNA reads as TGTGCCAGCAGCTTACAAAGGGGGGAGACCCAGTACTTC. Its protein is CASSLQRGETQYF.

For the CDR3, the DNA is TGTGCCAGCCGATCCCGGACAGGGGGCTACGAGCAGTACTTC. Its protein is CASRSRTGGYEQYF. The chain uses TRBV19 and TRBJ2-7; 10 bases line up with TRBD1. Per germline, CDR1 LNHDA and CDR2 SQIVND (reference sequence). With 9 bases clipped from V and 3 bases from J, the junction kept 8 bases outside the gene matches. The CDR3 covers 14 residues. Combining the CDR3 with reference TRBV19 and TRBJ2-7 gives the whole variable domain DGGITQSPKYLFRKEGQNVTLSCEQNLNHDAMYWYRQDPGQGLRLIYYSQIVNDFQKGDIAEGYSVSREKKESFPLTVTSAQKNPTAFYLCASRSRTGGYEQYFGPGTRLTVT.

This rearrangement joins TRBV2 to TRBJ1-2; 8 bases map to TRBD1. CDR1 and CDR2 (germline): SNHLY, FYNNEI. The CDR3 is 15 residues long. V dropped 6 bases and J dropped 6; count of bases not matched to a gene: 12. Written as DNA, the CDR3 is TGTGCCAGCAGCGCAGTCCGAACAGGGGGTAATGGCTACACCTTC. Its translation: CASSAVRTGGNGYTF.

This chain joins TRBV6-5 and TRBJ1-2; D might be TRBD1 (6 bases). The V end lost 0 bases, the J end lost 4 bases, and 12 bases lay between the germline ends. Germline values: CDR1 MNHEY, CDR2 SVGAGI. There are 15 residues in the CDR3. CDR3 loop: CASSYSGGGGYGYTF. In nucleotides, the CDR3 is TGTGCCAGCAGTTACTCGGGCGGAGGGGGCTATGGCTACACCTTC.

This CDR3 is CASSYRGQPYQETQYF. DNA of the CDR3: TGTGCCAGCAGTTACAGGGGACAGCCTTACCAAGAGACCCAGTACTTC. The gene calls are TRBV6-6 and TRBJ2-5, with 7 bases that match TRBD1. The CDR3 length is 16 residues. V shed 2 bases, J shed 0 bases, and the junction held 6 bases outside the gene matches. Looked up from germline, CDR1 is MNHNY and CDR2 is SVGAGI (reference sequence).

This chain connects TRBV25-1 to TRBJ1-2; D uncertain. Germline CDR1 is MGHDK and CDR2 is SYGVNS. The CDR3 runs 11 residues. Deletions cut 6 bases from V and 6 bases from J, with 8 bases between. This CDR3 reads CASRESNGYTF. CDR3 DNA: TGTGCCAGCAGAGAGAGCAATGGCTACACCTTC.

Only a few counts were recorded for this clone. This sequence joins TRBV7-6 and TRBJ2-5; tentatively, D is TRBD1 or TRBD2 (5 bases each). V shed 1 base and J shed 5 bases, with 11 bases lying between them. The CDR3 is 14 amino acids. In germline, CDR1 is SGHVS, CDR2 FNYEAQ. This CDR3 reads CASSLGGGPETQYF. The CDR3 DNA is TGTGCCAGCAGCTTAGGTGGGGGACCTGAGACCCAGTACTTC.

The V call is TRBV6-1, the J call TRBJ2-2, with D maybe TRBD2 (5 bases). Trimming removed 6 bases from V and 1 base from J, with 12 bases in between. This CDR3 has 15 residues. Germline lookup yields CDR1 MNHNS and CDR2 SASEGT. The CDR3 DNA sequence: TGTGCCAGCAGGACCCTCAGCGGGAACACCGGGGAGCTGTTTTTT. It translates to CASRTLSGNTGELFF.

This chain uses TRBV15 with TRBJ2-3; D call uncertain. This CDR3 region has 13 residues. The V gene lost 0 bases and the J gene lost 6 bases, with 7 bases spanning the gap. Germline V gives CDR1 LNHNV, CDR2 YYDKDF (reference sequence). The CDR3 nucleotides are TGTGCCACCAGCAGAGAGATCTGGGATACGCAGTATTTT. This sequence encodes CATSREIWDTQYF.

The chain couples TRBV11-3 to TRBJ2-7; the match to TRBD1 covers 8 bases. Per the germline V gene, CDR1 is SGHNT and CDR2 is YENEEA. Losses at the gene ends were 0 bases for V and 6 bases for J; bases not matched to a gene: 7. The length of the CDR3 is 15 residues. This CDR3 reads CASSLDPGQGGEQYF. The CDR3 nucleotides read TGTGCCAGCAGCTTAGATCCAGGACAGGGTGGCGAGCAGTACTTC.

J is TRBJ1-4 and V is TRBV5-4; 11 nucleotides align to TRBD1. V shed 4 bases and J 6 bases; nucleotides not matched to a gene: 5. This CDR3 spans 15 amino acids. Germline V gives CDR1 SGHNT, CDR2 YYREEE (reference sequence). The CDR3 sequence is CASSPGTGGDEKLFF. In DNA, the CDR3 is TGTGCCAGCAGCCCCGGGACAGGGGGGGATGAAAAACTGTTTTTT. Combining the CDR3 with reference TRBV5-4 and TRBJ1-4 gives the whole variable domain ETGVTQSPTHLIKTRGQQVTLRCSSQSGHNTVSWYQQALGQGPQFIFQYYREEENGRGNFPPRFSGLQFPNYSSELNVNALELDDSALYLCASSPGTGGDEKLFFGSGTQLSVL.

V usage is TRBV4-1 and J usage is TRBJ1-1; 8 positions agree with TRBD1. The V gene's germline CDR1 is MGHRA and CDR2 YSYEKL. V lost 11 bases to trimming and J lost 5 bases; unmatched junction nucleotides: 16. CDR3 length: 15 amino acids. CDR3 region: CAGSTNRGESTEAFF. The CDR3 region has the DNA TGCGCCGGAAGTACGAACAGGGGGGAGTCTACTGAAGCTTTCTTT.

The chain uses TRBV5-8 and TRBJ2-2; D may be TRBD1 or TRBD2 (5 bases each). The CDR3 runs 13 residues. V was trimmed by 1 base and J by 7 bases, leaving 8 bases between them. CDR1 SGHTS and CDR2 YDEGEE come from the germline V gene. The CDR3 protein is CASSLWGSGELFF. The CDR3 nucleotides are TGTGCCAGCAGCTTGTGGGGGAGCGGGGAGCTGTTTTTT.

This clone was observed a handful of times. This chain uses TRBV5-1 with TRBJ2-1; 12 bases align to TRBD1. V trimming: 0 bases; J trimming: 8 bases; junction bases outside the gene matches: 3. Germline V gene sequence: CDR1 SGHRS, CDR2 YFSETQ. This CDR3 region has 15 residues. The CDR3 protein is CASSLDGTGGDEQFF. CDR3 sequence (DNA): TGCGCCAGCAGCTTGGATGGGACAGGGGGCGATGAGCAGTTCTTC.

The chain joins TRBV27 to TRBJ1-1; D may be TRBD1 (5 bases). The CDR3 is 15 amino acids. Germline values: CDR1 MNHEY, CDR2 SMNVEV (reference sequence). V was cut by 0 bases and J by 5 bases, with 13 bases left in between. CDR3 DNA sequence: TGTGCCAGCAGTTTATCCTCTGCGGGGCGAACTGAAGCTTTCTTT. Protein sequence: CASSLSSAGRTEAFF.

The CDR3 DNA reads as TGCAGTGCCCGACCCACTTCACCCCTCCACTTT. Its translation is CSARPTSPLHF. The V and J genes are TRBV20-1 and TRBJ1-6; D not certain. V was pared by 6 bases and J by 9 bases, with 9 bases between. Germline V gene lookup returns CDR1 DFQATT and CDR2 SNEGSKA (reference sequence). This CDR3 comprises 11 residues.

In DNA, the CDR3 is TGTGCCATCAGTGAGATGGCAGCTCGATACTTCTTT. This gives the protein CAISEMAARYFF. The genes are TRBV10-3 and TRBJ1-1; no clear D gene. The CDR3 has 12 amino acids. V was pared by 2 bases and J by 14 bases, with 15 bases between. Looked up from germline, CDR1 is ENHRY and CDR2 is SYGVKD.

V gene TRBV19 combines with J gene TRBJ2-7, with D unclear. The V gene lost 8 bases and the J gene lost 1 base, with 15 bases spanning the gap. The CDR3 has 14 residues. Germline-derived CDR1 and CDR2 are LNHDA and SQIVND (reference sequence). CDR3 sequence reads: CASSPTRVSYEQYF. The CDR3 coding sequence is TGTGCCAGTTCCCCGACAAGAGTTTCCTACGAGCAGTACTTC.

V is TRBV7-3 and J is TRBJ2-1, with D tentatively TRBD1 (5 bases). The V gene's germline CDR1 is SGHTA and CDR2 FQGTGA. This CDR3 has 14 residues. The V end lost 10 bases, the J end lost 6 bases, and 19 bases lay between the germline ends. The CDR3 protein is CATALFQGSNEQFF. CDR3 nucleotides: TGTGCCACCGCCCTGTTTCAGGGCAGCAATGAGCAGTTCTTC.

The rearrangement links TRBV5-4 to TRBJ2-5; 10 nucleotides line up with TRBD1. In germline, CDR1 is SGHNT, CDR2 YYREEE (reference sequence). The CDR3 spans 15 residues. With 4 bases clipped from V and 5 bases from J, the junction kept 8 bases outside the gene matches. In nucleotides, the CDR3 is TGTGCCAGCAGCGAGCCGGGACAGGGGAGGGAGACCCAGTACTTC. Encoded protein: CASSEPGQGRETQYF.

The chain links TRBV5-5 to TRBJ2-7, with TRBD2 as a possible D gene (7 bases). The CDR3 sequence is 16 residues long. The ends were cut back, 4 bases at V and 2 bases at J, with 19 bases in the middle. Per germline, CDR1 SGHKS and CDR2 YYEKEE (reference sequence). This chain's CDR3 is CASSLSKRDNPYEQYF. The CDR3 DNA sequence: TGTGCCAGCAGCCTATCCAAGCGGGACAACCCCTACGAGCAGTACTTC.

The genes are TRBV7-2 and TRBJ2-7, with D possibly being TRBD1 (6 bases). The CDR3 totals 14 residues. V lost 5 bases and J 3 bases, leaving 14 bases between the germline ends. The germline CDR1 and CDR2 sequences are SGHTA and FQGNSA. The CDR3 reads CASSTIDRLYEQYF. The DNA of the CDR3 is TGTGCCAGCAGCACTATCGACAGGCTCTACGAGCAGTACTTC.

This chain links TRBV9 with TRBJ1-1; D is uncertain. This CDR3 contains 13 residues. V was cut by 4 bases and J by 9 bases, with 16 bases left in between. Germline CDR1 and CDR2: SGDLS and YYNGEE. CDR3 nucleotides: TGTGCCAGCAGCCCGCAAGAGGGAGGGCAAGCTTTCTTT. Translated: CASSPQEGGQAFF.

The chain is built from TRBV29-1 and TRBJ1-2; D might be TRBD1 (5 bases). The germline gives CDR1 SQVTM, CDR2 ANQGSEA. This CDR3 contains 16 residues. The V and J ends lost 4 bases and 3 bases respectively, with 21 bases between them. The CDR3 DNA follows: TGCAGCGTTGGCGCAGGGCCCAGAACTCAGTACTATGGCTACACCTTC. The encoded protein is CSVGAGPRTQYYGYTF.

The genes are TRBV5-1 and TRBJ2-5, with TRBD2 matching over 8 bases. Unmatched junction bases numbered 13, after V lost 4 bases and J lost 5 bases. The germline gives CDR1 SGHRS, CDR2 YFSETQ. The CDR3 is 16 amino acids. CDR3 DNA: TGCGCCAGCAGCGAGACCCTCGGACTAGCCGGTGAGACCCAGTACTTC. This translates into CASSETLGLAGETQYF.

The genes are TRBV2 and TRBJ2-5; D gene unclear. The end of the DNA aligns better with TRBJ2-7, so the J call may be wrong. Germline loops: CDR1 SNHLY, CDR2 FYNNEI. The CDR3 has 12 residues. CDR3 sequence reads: CASSVTANEQYF. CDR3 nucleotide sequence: TGTGCCAGCAGTGTGACTGCAAACGAGCAGTACTTC.